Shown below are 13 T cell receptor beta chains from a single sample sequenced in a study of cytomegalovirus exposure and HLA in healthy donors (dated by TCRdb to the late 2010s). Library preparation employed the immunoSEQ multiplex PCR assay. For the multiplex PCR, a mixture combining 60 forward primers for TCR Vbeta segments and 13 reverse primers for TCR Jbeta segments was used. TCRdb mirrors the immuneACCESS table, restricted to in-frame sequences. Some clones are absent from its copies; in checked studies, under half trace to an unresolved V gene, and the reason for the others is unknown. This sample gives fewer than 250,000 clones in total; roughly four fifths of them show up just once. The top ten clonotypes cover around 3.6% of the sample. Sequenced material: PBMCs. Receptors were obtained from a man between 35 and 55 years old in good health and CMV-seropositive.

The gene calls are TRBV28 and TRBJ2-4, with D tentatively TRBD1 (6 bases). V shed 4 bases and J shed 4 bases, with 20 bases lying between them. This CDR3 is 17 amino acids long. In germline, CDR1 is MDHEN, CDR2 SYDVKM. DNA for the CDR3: TGTGCCAGCAGTTCTGGACATCAAGGACAGCCGAAAAACATTCAGTACTTC. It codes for CASSSGHQGQPKNIQYF.

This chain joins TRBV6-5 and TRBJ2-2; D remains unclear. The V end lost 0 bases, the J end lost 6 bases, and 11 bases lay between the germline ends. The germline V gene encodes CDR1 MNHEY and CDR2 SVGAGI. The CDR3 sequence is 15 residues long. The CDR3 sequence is CASSYSLRFSGELFF. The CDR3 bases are TGTGCCAGCAGTTACTCGCTCCGGTTTTCCGGGGAGCTGTTTTTT.

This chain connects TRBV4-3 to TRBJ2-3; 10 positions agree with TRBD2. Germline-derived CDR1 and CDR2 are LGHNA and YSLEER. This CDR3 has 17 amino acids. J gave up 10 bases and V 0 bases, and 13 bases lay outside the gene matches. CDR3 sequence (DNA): TGCGCCAGCAGCCAAGATTGGGGGGCTAGCGGGAGCCTGGCGCAGTATTTT. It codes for CASSQDWGASGSLAQYF.

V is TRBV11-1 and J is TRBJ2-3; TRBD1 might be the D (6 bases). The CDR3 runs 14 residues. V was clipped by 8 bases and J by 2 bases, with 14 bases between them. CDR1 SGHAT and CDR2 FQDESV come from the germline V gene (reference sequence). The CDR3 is CASLSTGHTDTQYF. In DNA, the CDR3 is TGTGCCAGCCTCTCGACAGGACACACAGATACGCAGTATTTT. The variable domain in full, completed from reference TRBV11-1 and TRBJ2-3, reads EAEVAQSPRYKITEKSQAVAFWCDPISGHATLYWYRQILGQGPELLVQFQDESVVDDSQLPKDRFSAERLKGVDSTLKIQPAELGDSAMYLCASLSTGHTDTQYFGPGTRLTVL.

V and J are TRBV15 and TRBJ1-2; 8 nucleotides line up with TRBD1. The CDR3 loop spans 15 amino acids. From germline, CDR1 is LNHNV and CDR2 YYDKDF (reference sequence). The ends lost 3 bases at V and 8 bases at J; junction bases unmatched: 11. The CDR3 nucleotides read TGTGCCACCAGCAGTGATGGGACAGGTGATTTGGGCTACACCTTC. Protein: CATSSDGTGDLGYTF. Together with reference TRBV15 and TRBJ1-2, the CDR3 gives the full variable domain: DAMVIQNPRYQVTQFGKPVTLSCSQTLNHNVMYWYQQKSSQAPKLLFHYYDKDFNNEADTPDNFQSRRPNTSFCFLDIRSPGLGDTAMYLCATSSDGTGDLGYTFGSGTRLTVV.

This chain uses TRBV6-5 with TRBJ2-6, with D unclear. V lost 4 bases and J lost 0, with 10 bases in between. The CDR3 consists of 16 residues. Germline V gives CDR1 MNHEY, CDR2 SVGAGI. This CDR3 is CASSFSPDSGANVLTF. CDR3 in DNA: TGTGCCAGCAGTTTTAGCCCAGACTCTGGGGCCAACGTCCTGACTTTC.

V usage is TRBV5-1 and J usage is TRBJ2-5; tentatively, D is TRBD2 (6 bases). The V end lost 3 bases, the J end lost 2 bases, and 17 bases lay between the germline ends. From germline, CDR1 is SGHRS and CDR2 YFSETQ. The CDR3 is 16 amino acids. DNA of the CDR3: TGCGCCAGCAGCTACCGGGGAGGAGGGCGACAAGAGACCCAGTACTTC. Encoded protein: CASSYRGGGRQETQYF.

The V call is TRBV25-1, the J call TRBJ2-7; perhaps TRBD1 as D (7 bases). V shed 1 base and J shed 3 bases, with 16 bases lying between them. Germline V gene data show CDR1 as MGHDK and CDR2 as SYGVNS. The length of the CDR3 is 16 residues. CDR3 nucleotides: TGTGCCAGCAGTGAATCCCAGGGGGGTCCCTTCTACGAGCAGTACTTC. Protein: CASSESQGGPFYEQYF.

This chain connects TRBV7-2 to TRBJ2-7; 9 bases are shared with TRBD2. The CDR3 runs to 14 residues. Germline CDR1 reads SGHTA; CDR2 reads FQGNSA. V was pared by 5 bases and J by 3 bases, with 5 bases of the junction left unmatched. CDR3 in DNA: TGTGCCAGCAGCGGTAGCGGGGGAGACTACGAGCAGTACTTC. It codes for CASSGSGGDYEQYF.

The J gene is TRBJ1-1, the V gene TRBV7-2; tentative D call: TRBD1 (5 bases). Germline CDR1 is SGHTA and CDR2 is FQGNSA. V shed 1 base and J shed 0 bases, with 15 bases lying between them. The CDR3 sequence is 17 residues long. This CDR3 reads CASSLEGLGTMNTEAFF. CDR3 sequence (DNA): TGTGCCAGCAGCTTAGAGGGGCTCGGTACTATGAACACTGAAGCTTTCTTT.

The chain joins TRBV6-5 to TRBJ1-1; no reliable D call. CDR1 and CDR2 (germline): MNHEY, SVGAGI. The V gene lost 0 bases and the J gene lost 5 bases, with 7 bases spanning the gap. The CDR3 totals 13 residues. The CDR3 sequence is CASSYSPGTEAFF. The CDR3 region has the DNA TGTGCCAGCAGTTACTCGCCAGGTACTGAAGCTTTCTTT.

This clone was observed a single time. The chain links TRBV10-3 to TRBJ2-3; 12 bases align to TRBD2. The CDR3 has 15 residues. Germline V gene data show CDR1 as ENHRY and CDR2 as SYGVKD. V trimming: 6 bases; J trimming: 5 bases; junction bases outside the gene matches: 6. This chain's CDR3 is CAIRNGTSGRDTQYF. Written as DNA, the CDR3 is TGTGCCATCAGGAACGGGACTAGCGGGCGAGATACGCAGTATTTT.

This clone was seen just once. Here the CDR3 DNA reads TGCGCCAGCAGCCCCCCCGGTAATGAGCAGTTCTTC. Protein sequence: CASSPPGNEQFF. The chain links TRBV5-1 to TRBJ2-1; D gene uncertain. Germline assignment: CDR1 SGHRS and CDR2 YFSETQ. There are 12 residues in the CDR3. V was pared by 4 bases and J by 7 bases, with 9 bases between.